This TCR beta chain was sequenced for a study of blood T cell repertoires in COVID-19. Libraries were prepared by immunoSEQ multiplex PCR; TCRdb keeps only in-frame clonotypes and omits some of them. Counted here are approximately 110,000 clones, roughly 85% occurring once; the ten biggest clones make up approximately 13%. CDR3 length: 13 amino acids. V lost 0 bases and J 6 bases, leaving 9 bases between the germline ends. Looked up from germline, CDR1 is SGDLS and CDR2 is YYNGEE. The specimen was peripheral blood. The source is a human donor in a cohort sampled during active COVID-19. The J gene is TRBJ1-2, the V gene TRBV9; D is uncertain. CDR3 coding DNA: TGTGCCAGCAGCGTAGGAGGGTTCCATGGCTACACCTTC. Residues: CASSVGGFHGYTF.